This T cell receptor (beta chain) stems from a study of PD-1 blockade in classical Hodgkin lymphoma. With 0 bases removed from V and 1 base from J, the gap between germline ends came to 9 bases. Per the germline V gene, CDR1 is MGHRA and CDR2 is YSYEKL. This CDR3 spans 15 amino acids. Time point of the sample: newly diagnosed, previously untreated cHL patient sample. Repertoires were generated with immunoSEQ multiplex PCR, while TCRdb's copy carries only in-frame clones and drops some. The sample carries under 80,000 clones, 93% recorded once. The receptor was isolated from a human donor with classical Hodgkin lymphoma. The chain uses TRBV4-1 and TRBJ1-1; D unclear. Input material: peripheral blood mononuclear cells (PBMCs). CDR3 residues: CASSQDRAANTEAFF. The CDR3 nucleotides are TGCGCCAGCAGCCAAGATAGGGCGGCGAACACTGAAGCTTTCTTT.